This T cell receptor (beta chain) was found in a study of T cells after yellow fever vaccination. General study findings and limits: CD4 and CD8 compartments shared a small share of clonotypes, likely from convergent recombination. Though weaker, the secondary response peaked faster, on day 5 versus 15. Reappearance after the booster was observed for most primary-vaccination clones (roughly 96% CD4, over 70% CD8).

One entry per CDR3 protein results from TCRdb running MiXCR on the 5' RACE reads. The sample shows 620,000 or so distinct CDR3 sequences, more than 9% of them seen only once. This clonotype was detected a few times. Its antigen is unidentified. The CDR3 is made up of 12 amino acids. V was pared by 2 bases and J by 1 base, with 3 bases between. Germline CDR1 is DFQATT and CDR2 is SNEGSKA (reference sequence). The chain has TRBV20-1 and TRBJ2-1; D call uncertain. The source material was PBMCs, sampled on the day of the yellow fever booster vaccination. The sequence derives from a man in his thirties or forties who received the YFV17D yellow fever vaccine. In DNA, the CDR3 is TGCAGTGCTAGAACTTCCTACAATGAGCAGTTCTTC. Amino acid sequence: CSARTSYNEQFF.